This is a list of T cell receptor beta chains from one sample in a study of cytomegalovirus exposure and HLA in healthy donors. Generated by immunoSEQ multiplex PCR, the TCRdb table keeps only in-frame clones and is missing some. The table lists 95,000 to 150,000 clones, 65% to 90% of them singletons. Sequenced sample: PBMCs. The receptors originated from a young man in good health and CMV-seronegative. Both conserved end residues are part of each CDR3. The D gene is left open where the match is weak. Size is stated for part of the rows, as once, few or many counts, or as a class when the clone is expanded.

len: 14
j_gene: TRBJ1-1
d_gene: TRBD1
abundance: -
v_gene: TRBV29-1
CDR3aa: CSATGGALNTEAFF
CDR3nt: TGCAGCGCGACAGGGGGCGCTTTGAACACTGAAGCTTTCTTT

len: 18
j_gene: TRBJ1-5
d_gene: TRBD1
abundance: -
v_gene: TRBV19
CDR3aa: CASSITDRAIVGNQPQHF
CDR3nt: TGTGCCAGTAGTATAACCGACAGGGCAATCGTAGGCAATCAGCCCCAGCATTTT

len: 16
j_gene: TRBJ2-2
d_gene: TRBD1
abundance: -
v_gene: TRBV6-5
CDR3aa: CASSYGTGKNTGELFF
CDR3nt: TGTGCCAGCAGTTACGGGACAGGGAAAAACACCGGGGAGCTGTTTTTT

len: 15
j_gene: TRBJ1-2
d_gene: TRBD1
abundance: -
v_gene: TRBV19
CDR3aa: CASSAQTGSPGGYTF
CDR3nt: TGTGCCAGTAGTGCACAGACAGGGAGCCCCGGCGGCTACACCTTC

len: 13
j_gene: TRBJ2-5
d_gene: TRBD1
abundance: -
v_gene: TRBV5-1
CDR3aa: CASSGQGGETQYF
CDR3nt: TGCGCCAGCAGTGGACAGGGGGGAGAGACCCAGTACTTC

len: 17
j_gene: TRBJ2-2
d_gene: -
abundance: -
v_gene: TRBV15
CDR3aa: CATSRDLPSRNTGELFF
CDR3nt: TGTGCCACCAGCAGAGATCTCCCTAGTCGGAACACCGGGGAGCTGTTTTTT

len: 15
j_gene: TRBJ1-1
d_gene: -
abundance: -
v_gene: TRBV18
CDR3aa: CASSPPGGQNTEAFF
CDR3nt: TGTGCCAGCTCACCACCGGGGGGGCAGAACACTGAAGCTTTCTTT

len: 11
j_gene: TRBJ2-1
d_gene: -
abundance: -
v_gene: TRBV28
CDR3aa: CASSLGDEQFF
CDR3nt: TGTGCCAGCTCTCTAGGGGATGAGCAGTTCTTC

len: 15
j_gene: TRBJ2-1
d_gene: TRBD2
abundance: -
v_gene: TRBV6-1
CDR3aa: CASSELAGGPNEQFF
CDR3nt: TGTGCCAGCAGTGAACTAGCGGGGGGGCCAAATGAGCAGTTCTTC

len: 14
j_gene: TRBJ2-5
d_gene: -
abundance: -
v_gene: TRBV6-6
CDR3aa: CASSYGNPGETQYF
CDR3nt: TGTGCCAGCAGTTACGGGAATCCAGGGGAGACCCAGTACTTC

len: 16
j_gene: TRBJ2-1
d_gene: -
abundance: -
v_gene: TRBV7-9
CDR3aa: CASSFPTGSSYNEQFF
CDR3nt: TGTGCCAGCAGCTTCCCCACAGGGAGCTCCTACAATGAGCAGTTCTTC

len: 15
j_gene: TRBJ2-5
d_gene: -
abundance: -
v_gene: TRBV14
CDR3aa: CASSRFRGGRETQYF
CDR3nt: TGTGCCAGCAGCCGATTTAGAGGGGGACGGGAGACCCAGTACTTC

len: 15
j_gene: TRBJ1-1
d_gene: TRBD1
abundance: -
v_gene: TRBV28
CDR3aa: CASSKGQGGETEAFF
CDR3nt: TGTGCCAGCAGCAAGGGACAGGGCGGGGAAACTGAAGCTTTCTTT

len: 21
j_gene: TRBJ1-1
d_gene: TRBD1
abundance: -
v_gene: TRBV5-1
CDR3aa: CASSHSRMTGLVGSMNTEAFF
CDR3nt: TGCGCCAGCAGCCATTCCAGGATGACAGGGTTAGTGGGTTCGATGAACACTGAAGCTTTCTTT

len: 15
j_gene: TRBJ1-2
d_gene: TRBD1
abundance: -
v_gene: TRBV5-4
CDR3aa: CASSLDGFGTVGYTF
CDR3nt: TGTGCCAGCAGCTTGGACGGTTTTGGGACAGTTGGCTACACCTTC

len: 13
j_gene: TRBJ1-1
d_gene: -
abundance: few
v_gene: TRBV6-6
CDR3aa: CASSFDSYTEAFF
CDR3nt: TGTGCCAGCAGTTTTGACAGTTACACTGAAGCTTTCTTT

len: 12
j_gene: TRBJ1-5
d_gene: TRBD1
abundance: -
v_gene: TRBV27
CDR3aa: CASSQGGQPQHF
CDR3nt: TGTGCCAGCAGTCAGGGGGGTCAGCCCCAGCATTTT

len: 16
j_gene: TRBJ1-3
d_gene: -
abundance: -
v_gene: TRBV7-8
CDR3aa: CASSLAEVRSGNTIYF
CDR3nt: TGTGCCAGCAGCTTAGCGGAGGTCCGCTCTGGAAACACCATATATTTT

len: 15
j_gene: TRBJ1-1
d_gene: -
abundance: -
v_gene: TRBV11-2
CDR3aa: CASSPRGFGATEAFF
CDR3nt: TGTGCCAGCAGCCCCAGGGGTTTCGGGGCCACTGAAGCTTTCTTT

len: 16
j_gene: TRBJ2-3
d_gene: TRBD2
abundance: -
v_gene: TRBV10-3
CDR3aa: CAISESPSGWEDTQYF
CDR3nt: TGTGCCATCAGTGAGTCCCCTAGCGGGTGGGAAGATACGCAGTATTTT

len: 15
j_gene: TRBJ1-1
d_gene: TRBD1
abundance: -
v_gene: TRBV6-1
CDR3aa: CASSGRTGGLGEAFF
CDR3nt: TGTGCCAGCAGTGGGCGGACAGGGGGCTTGGGTGAAGCTTTCTTT

len: 13
j_gene: TRBJ1-4
d_gene: -
abundance: -
v_gene: TRBV4-2
CDR3aa: CASSQSRDEKLFF
CDR3nt: TGTGCCAGCAGCCAATCCAGGGATGAAAAACTGTTTTTT

len: 16
j_gene: TRBJ2-1
d_gene: TRBD1
abundance: -
v_gene: TRBV9
CDR3aa: CASSVIGGFSYNEQFF
CDR3nt: TGTGCCAGCAGCGTAATAGGGGGCTTCTCCTACAATGAGCAGTTCTTC

len: 16
j_gene: TRBJ2-7
d_gene: TRBD1
abundance: -
v_gene: TRBV5-6
CDR3aa: CASSLASWQGAYEQYF
CDR3nt: TGTGCCAGCAGCTTGGCGTCTTGGCAGGGGGCCTACGAGCAGTACTTC

len: 16
j_gene: TRBJ2-3
d_gene: TRBD1
abundance: few
v_gene: TRBV10-3
CDR3aa: CAISESRGLSTDTQYF
CDR3nt: TGTGCCATCAGTGAGTCGAGGGGGCTTAGCACAGATACGCAGTATTTT

len: 17
j_gene: TRBJ1-2
d_gene: -
abundance: -
v_gene: TRBV4-2
CDR3aa: CASSQDLLVMGADGYTF
CDR3nt: TGTGCCAGCAGCCAAGATTTGCTGGTTATGGGAGCCGATGGCTACACCTTC

len: 15
j_gene: TRBJ1-1
d_gene: -
abundance: -
v_gene: TRBV9
CDR3aa: CASSVYAASEAEAFF
CDR3nt: TGTGCCAGCAGCGTATACGCGGCCTCAGAGGCTGAAGCTTTCTTT

len: 14
j_gene: TRBJ2-2
d_gene: TRBD1
abundance: -
v_gene: TRBV5-6
CDR3aa: CASSHEQGLRELFF
CDR3nt: TGTGCCAGCAGCCACGAACAGGGGCTCAGGGAGCTGTTTTTT

len: 14
j_gene: TRBJ1-2
d_gene: -
abundance: once
v_gene: TRBV5-1
CDR3aa: CASSPNGEDYGYTF
CDR3nt: TGCGCCAGCAGCCCCAATGGGGAGGACTATGGCTACACCTTC

len: 14
j_gene: TRBJ1-5
d_gene: -
abundance: -
v_gene: TRBV6-5
CDR3aa: CASSKEYSNQPQHF
CDR3nt: TGTGCCAGCAGTAAAGAGTATAGCAATCAGCCCCAGCATTTT

len: 13
j_gene: TRBJ2-5
d_gene: -
abundance: -
v_gene: TRBV30
CDR3aa: CAWSVGQGGTQYF
CDR3nt: TGTGCCTGGAGTGTCGGGCAGGGCGGGACCCAGTACTTC

len: 16
j_gene: TRBJ2-3
d_gene: TRBD1
abundance: -
v_gene: TRBV5-1
CDR3aa: CASSFHRGSSTDTQYF
CDR3nt: TGCGCCAGCAGTTTTCACAGGGGGTCTAGCACAGATACGCAGTATTTT

len: 19
j_gene: TRBJ2-3
d_gene: TRBD2
abundance: -
v_gene: TRBV10-1
CDR3aa: CASSELGLAGETSTDTQYF
CDR3nt: TGCGCCAGCAGTGAGTTGGGACTAGCGGGGGAGACTAGCACAGATACGCAGTATTTT

len: 14
j_gene: TRBJ2-7
d_gene: -
abundance: -
v_gene: TRBV6-5
CDR3aa: CASSTPGRGYEQYF
CDR3nt: TGTGCCAGCAGCACCCCCGGACGGGGCTACGAGCAGTACTTC

len: 15
j_gene: TRBJ2-3
d_gene: -
abundance: -
v_gene: TRBV6-1
CDR3aa: CASSDGRQGGDTQYF
CDR3nt: TGTGCCAGCAGTGACGGGCGACAAGGAGGAGATACGCAGTATTTT

len: 17
j_gene: TRBJ2-6
d_gene: -
abundance: -
v_gene: TRBV28
CDR3aa: CASSFLPLHSGANGLTF
CDR3nt: TGTGCCAGCAGTTTCCTCCCGCTTCACTCTGGGGCCAACGGCCTGACTTTC

len: 17
j_gene: TRBJ1-5
d_gene: -
abundance: -
v_gene: TRBV28
CDR3aa: CASSLILQGFSNQPQHF
CDR3nt: TGTGCCAGCAGTTTGATTTTACAGGGATTTAGCAATCAGCCCCAGCATTTT

len: 13
j_gene: TRBJ2-7
d_gene: -
abundance: -
v_gene: TRBV10-1
CDR3aa: CASSVALGNEQYF
CDR3nt: TGCGCCAGCAGTGTAGCACTAGGCAACGAGCAGTACTTC